This T cell receptor beta chain was observed in a study of human T cells and chemical hapten exposure. TCRdb re-analysed the RACE reads in MiXCR, keeping a single row per CDR3 protein. This table has fewer than 300,000 distinct CDR3 sequences, approximately 7.5% appearing once. Time point described: pre-sensitization, week 0. The sample's treatment: therapeutic diphenylcyclopropenone sensitization with weekly scalp DPC. Non-pregnant alopecia patients aged 18 to 70, suitable for DPC therapy. V gave up 3 bases and J gave up 3 bases, with 11 bases separating them. The germline CDR1 and CDR2 sequences are MDHEN and SYDVKM. The CDR3 loop spans 14 amino acids. Notes on the study in general: DPC sensitization did not alter TCRs above 1 in 1000 frequency.

This clonotype was detected many times. Its antigen is as yet unknown. This clonotype was sampled from a man younger than 35 with alopecia areata. Some clones in this sample may be carry-over from other donors' samples. This material consisted of whole blood, taken in connection with sensitization to the hapten diphenylcyclopropenone (DPC). The chain carries TRBV28 and TRBJ1-1; D might be TRBD1 (5 bases). The CDR3 sequence is CASSFSGGDTEAFF. DNA for the CDR3: TGTGCCAGCAGTTTCTCAGGAGGGGACACTGAAGCTTTCTTT.